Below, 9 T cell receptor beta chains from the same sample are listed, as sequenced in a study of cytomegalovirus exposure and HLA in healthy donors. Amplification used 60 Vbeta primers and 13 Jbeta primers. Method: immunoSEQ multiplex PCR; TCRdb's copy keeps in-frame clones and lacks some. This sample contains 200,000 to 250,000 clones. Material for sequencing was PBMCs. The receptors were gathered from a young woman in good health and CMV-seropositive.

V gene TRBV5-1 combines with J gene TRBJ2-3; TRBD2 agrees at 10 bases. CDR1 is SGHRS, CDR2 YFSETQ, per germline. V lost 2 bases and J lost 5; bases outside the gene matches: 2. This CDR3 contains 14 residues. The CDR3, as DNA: TGCGCCAGCAGCTTAGCGGGAGGGAAAGATACGCAGTATTTT. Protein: CASSLAGGKDTQYF.

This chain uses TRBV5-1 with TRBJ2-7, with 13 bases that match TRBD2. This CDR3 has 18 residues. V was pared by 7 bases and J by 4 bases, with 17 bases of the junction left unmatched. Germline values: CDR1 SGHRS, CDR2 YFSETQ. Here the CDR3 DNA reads TGCGCCAGCGCAGCCTCGGCGACTAGCGGGAGGCAGATTTACGAGCAGTACTTC. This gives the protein CASAASATSGRQIYEQYF.

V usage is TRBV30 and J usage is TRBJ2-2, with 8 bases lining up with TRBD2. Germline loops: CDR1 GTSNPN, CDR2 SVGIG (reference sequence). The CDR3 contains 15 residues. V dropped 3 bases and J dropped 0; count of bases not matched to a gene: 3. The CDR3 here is CAWSLSGANTGELFF. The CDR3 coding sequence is TGTGCCTGGAGCCTTAGCGGGGCGAACACCGGGGAGCTGTTTTTT.

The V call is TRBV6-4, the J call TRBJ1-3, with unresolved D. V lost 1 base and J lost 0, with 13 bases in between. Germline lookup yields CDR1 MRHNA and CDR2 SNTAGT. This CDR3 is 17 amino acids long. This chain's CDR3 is CASSDWPGLRSGNTIYF. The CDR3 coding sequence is TGTGCCAGCAGTGACTGGCCGGGGTTGCGCTCTGGAAACACCATATATTTT.

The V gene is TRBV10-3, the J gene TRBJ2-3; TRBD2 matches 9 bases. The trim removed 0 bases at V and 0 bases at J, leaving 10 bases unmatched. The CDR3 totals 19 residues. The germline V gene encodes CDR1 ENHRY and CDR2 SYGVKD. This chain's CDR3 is CAISESSAGGSHSTDTQYF. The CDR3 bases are TGTGCCATCAGTGAGTCGTCGGCGGGGGGGTCCCATAGCACAGATACGCAGTATTTT.

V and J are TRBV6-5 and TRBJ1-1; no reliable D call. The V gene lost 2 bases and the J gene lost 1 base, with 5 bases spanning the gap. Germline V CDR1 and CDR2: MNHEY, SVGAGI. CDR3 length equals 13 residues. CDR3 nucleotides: TGTGCCAGCAGTTACCAGCGGAACACTGAAGCTTTCTTT. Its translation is CASSYQRNTEAFF.

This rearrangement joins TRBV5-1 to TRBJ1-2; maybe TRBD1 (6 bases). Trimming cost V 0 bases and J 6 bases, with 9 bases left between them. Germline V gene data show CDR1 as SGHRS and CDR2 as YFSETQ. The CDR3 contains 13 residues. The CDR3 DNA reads TGCGCCAGCAGCTTGGACAGGGTCGATGGCTACACCTTC. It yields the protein CASSLDRVDGYTF.

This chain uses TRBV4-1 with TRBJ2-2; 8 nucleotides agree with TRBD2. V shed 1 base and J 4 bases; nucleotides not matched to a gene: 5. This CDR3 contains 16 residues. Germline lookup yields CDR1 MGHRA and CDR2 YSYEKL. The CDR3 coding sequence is TGCGCCAGCAGCCAAGTTGGCGGGGGGTTCACCGGGGAGCTGTTTTTT. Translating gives CASSQVGGGFTGELFF.

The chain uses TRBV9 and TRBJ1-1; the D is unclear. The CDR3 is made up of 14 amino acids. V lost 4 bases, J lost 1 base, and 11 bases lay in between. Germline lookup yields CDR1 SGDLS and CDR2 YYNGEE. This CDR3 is CASSPAGGNTEAFF. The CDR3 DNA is TGTGCCAGCAGCCCAGCCGGAGGGAACACTGAAGCTTTCTTT. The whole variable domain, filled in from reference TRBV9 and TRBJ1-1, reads DSGVTQTPKHLITATGQRVTLRCSPRSGDLSVYWYQQSLDQGLQFLIQYYNGEERAKGNILERFSAQQFPDLHSELNLSSLELGDSALYFCASSPAGGNTEAFFGQGTRLTVV.